The clone carrying this TCR beta chain was found a few times. The data belong to a study of Tregs in tolerant kidney transplant recipients. The data were produced by immunoSEQ multiplex PCR, yet TCRdb's version contains in-frame clones alone and is incomplete. The sample has about 240,000 clones; about 80% are singletons. Unstimulated Tregs (CD4+CD25+CD127-) and CD4+CD25- non-Tregs were sorted from PBMCs. The CDR3 totals 14 residues. The V gene's germline CDR1 is SGHAT and CDR2 FQNNGV. The V and J ends lost 6 bases and 7 bases respectively, with 15 bases between them. The TCR sequence derives from a human donor in good health. The chain carries TRBV11-2 and TRBJ1-4, with D perhaps TRBD1 (6 bases). The sequencing input was CD4+ T cells from blood. CDR3 amino acids: CASRSEGEAEKLFF. CDR3 in DNA: TGTGCCAGCAGGTCCGAGGGGGAAGCTGAAAAACTGTTTTTT. The whole variable domain, remainder taken from reference TRBV11-2 and TRBJ1-4, is EAGVAQSPRYKIIEKRQSVAFWCNPISGHATLYWYQQILGQGPKLLIQFQNNGVVDDSQLPKDRFSAERLKGVDSTLKIQPAKLEDSAVYLCASRSEGEAEKLFFGSGTQLSVL.